The clone carrying this TCR beta chain was recorded many times. This entry belongs to a study of T cells in Graves' hyperthyroidism and ophthalmopathy. Template material for amplifying TCR beta CDR3 regions consisted of RNA transcripts. A first-round RT-PCR of the TCR CDR3 used the HTBI primer set. TCRdb independently ran MiXCR on the multiplex PCR reads; one entry per CDR3 protein. The table shows around 600,000 distinct CDR3 sequences, with about 14% occurring only once. CDR3 length: 15 amino acids. The ends lost 5 bases at V and 5 bases at J; junction bases unmatched: 7. Germline values: CDR1 SGHTA, CDR2 FQGNSA. Each person with ophthalmopathy scored at least 3 on the Clinical Activity Score, reached NOSPECS grade 4 or higher, and had been ill under 3 months.

The source material was blood. This receptor was obtained from a woman aged 50 to 60 with Graves' ophthalmopathy. The chain couples TRBV7-2 to TRBJ2-1; TRBD2 matches at 9 bases. CDR3 sequence reads: CASSLNSGSHNEQFF. The CDR3 DNA sequence: TGTGCCAGCAGCCTAAATAGCGGGAGCCACAATGAGCAGTTCTTC.